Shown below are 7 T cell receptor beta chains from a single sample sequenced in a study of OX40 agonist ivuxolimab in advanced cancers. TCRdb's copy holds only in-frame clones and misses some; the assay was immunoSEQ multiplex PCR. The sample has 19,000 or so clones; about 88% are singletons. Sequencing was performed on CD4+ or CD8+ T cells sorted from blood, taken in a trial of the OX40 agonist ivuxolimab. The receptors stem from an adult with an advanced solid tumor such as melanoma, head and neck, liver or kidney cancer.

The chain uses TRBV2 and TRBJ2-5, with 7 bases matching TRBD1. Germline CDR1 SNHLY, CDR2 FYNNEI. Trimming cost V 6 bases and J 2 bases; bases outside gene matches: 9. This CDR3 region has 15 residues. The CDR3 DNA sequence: TGTGCCAGCAGGGACCCCAGGGGACAGCAAGAGACCCAGTACTTC. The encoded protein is CASRDPRGQQETQYF.

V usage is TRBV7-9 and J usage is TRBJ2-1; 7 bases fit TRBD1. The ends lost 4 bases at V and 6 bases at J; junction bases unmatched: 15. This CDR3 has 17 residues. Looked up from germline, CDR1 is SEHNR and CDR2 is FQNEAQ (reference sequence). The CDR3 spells CASSSTRSQGLVNEQFF. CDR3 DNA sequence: TGTGCCAGCAGCTCCACCCGATCACAGGGGTTGGTCAATGAGCAGTTCTTC.

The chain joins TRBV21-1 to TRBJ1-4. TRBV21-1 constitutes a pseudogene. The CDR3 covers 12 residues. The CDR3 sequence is CAPRGRDEKLFF. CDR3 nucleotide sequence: TGTGCCCCCCGTGGCCGAGATGAAAAACTGTTTTTT.

The chain's CDR3 is CASSIGTERDFQGELFF. The DNA of the CDR3 is TGTGCCAGCAGCATAGGGACAGAAAGGGACTTCCAAGGGGAGCTGTTTTTT. J is TRBJ2-2 and V is TRBV11-2; D may be TRBD1 (7 bases). This CDR3 region has 17 residues. V was pared by 5 bases and J by 8 bases, with 24 bases between. CDR1 is SGHAT and CDR2 is FQNNGV in the germline V gene.

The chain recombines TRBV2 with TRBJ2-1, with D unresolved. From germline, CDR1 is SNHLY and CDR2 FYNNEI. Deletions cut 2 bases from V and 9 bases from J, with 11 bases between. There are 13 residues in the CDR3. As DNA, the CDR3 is TGTGCCAGCAGTGAATTCTTATCGGCTGAGCAGTTCTTC. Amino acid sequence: CASSEFLSAEQFF.

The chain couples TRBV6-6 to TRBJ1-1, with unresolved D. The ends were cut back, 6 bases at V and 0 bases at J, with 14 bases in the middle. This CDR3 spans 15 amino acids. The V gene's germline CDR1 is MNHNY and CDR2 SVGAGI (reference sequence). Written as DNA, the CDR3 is TGTGCCAGCAGACTAGGGTTACGAATGAACACTGAAGCTTTCTTT. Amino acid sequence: CASRLGLRMNTEAFF.

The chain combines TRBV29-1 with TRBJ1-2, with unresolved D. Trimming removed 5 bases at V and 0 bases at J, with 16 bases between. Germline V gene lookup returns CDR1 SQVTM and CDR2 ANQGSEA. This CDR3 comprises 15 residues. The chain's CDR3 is CSVPRLDGTNYGYTF. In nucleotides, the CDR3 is TGCAGCGTTCCTCGTTTAGACGGAACTAACTATGGCTACACCTTC.